The present entry profiles one TCR beta chain with its context. Its target is unknown. TCRdb fed the reads into MiXCR, producing one record per CDR3 protein. The profile shows 900,000 to 950,000 distinct CDR3 sequences, roughly 30% of them singletons. This entry belongs to a study of T cell repertoires in cytomegalovirus infection. CDR3 length equals 12 residues. CDR1 and CDR2 (germline): MNHEY, SVGEGT. Deletions cut 7 bases from V and 7 bases from J, with 13 bases between. This sample comprised cultured CD8+ T cells from PBMCs, obtained from culture after CMV antigen stimulation. This chain links TRBV6-2 or TRBV6-3 with TRBJ1-1, with a possible D match to TRBD1 (6 bases). This clonotype originated in a human donor in good health (CMV status not recorded). Some clones in this sample may be carry-over from other donors' samples. For the CDR3, the DNA is TGTGCCAGCAAAACCGACAGGTTTGAAGCTTTCTTT. This sequence encodes CASKTDRFEAFF.